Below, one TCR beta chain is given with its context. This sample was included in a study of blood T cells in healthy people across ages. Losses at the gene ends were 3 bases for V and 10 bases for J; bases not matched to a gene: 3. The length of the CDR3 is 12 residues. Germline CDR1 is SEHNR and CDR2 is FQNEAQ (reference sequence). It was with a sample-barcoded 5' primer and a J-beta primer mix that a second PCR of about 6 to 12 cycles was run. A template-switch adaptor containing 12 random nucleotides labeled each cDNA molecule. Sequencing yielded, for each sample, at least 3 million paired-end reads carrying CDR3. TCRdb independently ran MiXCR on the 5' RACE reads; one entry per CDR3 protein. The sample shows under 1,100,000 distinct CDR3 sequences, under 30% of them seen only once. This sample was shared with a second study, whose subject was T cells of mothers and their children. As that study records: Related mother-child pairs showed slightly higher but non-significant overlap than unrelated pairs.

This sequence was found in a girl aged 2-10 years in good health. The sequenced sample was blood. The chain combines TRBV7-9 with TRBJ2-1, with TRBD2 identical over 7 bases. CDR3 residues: CASSFSGREQFF. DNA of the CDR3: TGTGCCAGCAGCTTCTCCGGGAGGGAGCAGTTCTTC. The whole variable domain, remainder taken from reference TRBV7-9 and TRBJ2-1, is DTGVSQNPRHKITKRGQNVTFRCDPISEHNRLYWYRQTLGQGPEFLTYFQNEAQLEKSRLLSDRFSAERPKGSFSTLEIQRTEQGDSAMYLCASSFSGREQFFGPGTRLTVL.